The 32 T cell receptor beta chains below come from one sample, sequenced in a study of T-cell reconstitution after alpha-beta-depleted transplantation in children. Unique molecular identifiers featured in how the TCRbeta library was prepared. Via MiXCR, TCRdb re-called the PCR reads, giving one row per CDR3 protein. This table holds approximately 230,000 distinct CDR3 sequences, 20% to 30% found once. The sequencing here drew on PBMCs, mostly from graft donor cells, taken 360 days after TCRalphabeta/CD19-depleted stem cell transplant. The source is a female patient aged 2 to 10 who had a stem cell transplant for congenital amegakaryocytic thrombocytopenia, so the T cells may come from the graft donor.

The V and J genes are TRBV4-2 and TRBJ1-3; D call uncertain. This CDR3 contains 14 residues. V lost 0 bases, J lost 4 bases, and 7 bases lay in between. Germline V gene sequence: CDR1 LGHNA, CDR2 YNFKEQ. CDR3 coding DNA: TGTGCCAGCAGCCAAGATCACCCGGGAAACACCATATATTTT. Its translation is CASSQDHPGNTIYF.

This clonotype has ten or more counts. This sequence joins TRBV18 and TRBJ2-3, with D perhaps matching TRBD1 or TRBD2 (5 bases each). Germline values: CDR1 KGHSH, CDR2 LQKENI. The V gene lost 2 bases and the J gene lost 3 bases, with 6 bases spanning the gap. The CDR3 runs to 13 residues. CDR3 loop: CASSPGTTDTQYF. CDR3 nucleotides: TGTGCCAGCTCACCAGGGACGACAGATACGCAGTATTTT.

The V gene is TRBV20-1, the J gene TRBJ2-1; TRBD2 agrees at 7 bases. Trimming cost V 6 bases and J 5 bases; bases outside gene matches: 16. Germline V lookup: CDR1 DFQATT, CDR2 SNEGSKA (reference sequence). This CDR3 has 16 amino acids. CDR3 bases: TGCAGTGCGTCCACGGGAGGTCCAACCAGAAACAATGAGCAGTTCTTC. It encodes CSASTGGPTRNNEQFF.

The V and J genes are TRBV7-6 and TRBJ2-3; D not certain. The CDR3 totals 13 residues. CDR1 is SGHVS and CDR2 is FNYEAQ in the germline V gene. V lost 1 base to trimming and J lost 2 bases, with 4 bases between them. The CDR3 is CASSLDTTDTQYF. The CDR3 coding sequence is TGTGCCAGCAGCTTAGATACCACAGATACGCAGTATTTT.

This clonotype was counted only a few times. The CDR3 DNA follows: TGTGCCAGCTCACCAGTCGGAAGCAATCAGCCCCAGCATTTT. Its protein is CASSPVGSNQPQHF. The genes are TRBV18 and TRBJ1-5; no definite D call. The CDR3 loop spans 14 amino acids. Per germline, CDR1 KGHSH and CDR2 LQKENI. Trimming pared 2 bases from V and 1 base from J, leaving 6 bases between.

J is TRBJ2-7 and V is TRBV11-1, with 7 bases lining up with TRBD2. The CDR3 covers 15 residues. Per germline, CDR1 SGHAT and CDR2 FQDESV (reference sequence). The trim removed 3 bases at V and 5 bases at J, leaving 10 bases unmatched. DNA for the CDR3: TGTGCCAGCAGCTTCCCGGGACTACACAGCAACGAGCAGTACTTC. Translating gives CASSFPGLHSNEQYF. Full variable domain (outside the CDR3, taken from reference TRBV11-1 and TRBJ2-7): EAEVAQSPRYKITEKSQAVAFWCDPISGHATLYWYRQILGQGPELLVQFQDESVVDDSQLPKDRFSAERLKGVDSTLKIQPAELGDSAMYLCASSFPGLHSNEQYFGPGTRLTVT.

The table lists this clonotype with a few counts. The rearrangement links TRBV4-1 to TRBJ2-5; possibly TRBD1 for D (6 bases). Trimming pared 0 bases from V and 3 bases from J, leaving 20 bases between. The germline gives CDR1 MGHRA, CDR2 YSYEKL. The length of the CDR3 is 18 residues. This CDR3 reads CASSQDPPAGAVEETQYF. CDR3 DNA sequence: TGCGCCAGCAGCCAAGATCCCCCGGCAGGGGCTGTCGAAGAGACCCAGTACTTC.

CDR3 nucleotides: TGTGCCAGCAGTTTTGGAGAAAGGGGCGGGGGCACAGATACGCAGTATTTT. This translates into CASSFGERGGGTDTQYF. The chain couples TRBV12-3 or TRBV12-4 to TRBJ2-3, with D maybe TRBD2 (6 bases). V was cut by 3 bases and J by 1 base, with 17 bases left in between. The CDR3 runs to 17 residues.

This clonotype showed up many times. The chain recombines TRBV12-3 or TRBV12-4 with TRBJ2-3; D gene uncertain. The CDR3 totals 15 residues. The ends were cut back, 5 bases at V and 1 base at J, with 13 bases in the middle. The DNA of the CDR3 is TGTGCCAGCAGTCAGACCTACGAGGGCACAGATACGCAGTATTTT. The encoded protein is CASSQTYEGTDTQYF.

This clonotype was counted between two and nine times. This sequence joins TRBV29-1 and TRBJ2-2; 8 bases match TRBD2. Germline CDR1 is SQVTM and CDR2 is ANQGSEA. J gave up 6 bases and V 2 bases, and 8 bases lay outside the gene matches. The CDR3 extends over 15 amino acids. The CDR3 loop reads CSVEPGGAYPGELFF. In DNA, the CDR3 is TGCAGCGTTGAACCCGGGGGGGCCTACCCCGGGGAGCTGTTTTTT.

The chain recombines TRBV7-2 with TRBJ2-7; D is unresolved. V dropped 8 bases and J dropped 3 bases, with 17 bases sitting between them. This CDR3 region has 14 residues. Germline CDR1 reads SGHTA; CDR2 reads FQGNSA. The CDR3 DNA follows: TGTGCCAGCTCCCTTGGTGGAATTGGCTACGAGCAGTACTTC. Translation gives CASSLGGIGYEQYF.

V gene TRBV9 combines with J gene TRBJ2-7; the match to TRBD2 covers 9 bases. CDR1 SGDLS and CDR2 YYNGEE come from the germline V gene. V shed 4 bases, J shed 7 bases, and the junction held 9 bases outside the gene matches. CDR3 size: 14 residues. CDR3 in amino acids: CASSWGLASGEQYF. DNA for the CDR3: TGTGCCAGCAGCTGGGGACTAGCCTCAGGAGAGCAGTACTTC.

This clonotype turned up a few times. CDR3 residues: CAIRGGGYEQYF. The CDR3 nucleotides are TGTGCCATACGGGGCGGGGGCTACGAGCAGTACTTC. The rearrangement uses TRBV7-9 and TRBJ2-7; 7 positions match TRBD2. Germline V gives CDR1 SEHNR, CDR2 FQNEAQ (reference sequence). The CDR3 contains 12 residues. V shed 10 bases and J 3 bases; nucleotides not matched to a gene: 6.

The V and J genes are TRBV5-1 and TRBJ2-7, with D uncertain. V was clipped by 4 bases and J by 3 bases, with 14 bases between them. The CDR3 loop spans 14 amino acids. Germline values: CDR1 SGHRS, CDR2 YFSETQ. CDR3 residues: CASSDGPERYEQYF. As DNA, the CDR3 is TGCGCCAGCAGCGACGGACCAGAGCGCTACGAGCAGTACTTC.

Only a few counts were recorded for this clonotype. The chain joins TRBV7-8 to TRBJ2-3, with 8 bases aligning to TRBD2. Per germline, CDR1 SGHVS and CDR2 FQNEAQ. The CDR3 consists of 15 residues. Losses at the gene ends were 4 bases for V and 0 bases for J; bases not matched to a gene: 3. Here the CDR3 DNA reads TGTGCCAGCAGCTCGCGGGAGGCCAGCACAGATACGCAGTATTTT. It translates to CASSSREASTDTQYF.

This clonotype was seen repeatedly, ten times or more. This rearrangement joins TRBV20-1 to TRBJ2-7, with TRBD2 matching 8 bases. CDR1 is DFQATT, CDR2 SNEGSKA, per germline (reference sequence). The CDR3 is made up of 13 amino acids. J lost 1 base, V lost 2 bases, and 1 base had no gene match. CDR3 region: CSARSSGSYEQYF. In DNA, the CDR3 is TGCAGTGCTAGATCTAGCGGGTCCTACGAGCAGTACTTC.

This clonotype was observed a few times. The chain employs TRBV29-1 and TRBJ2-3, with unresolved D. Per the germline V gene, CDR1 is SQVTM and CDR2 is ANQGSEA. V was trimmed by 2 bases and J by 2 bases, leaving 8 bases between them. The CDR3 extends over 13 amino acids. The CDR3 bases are TGCAGCGTTGAATCCGGTTACACAGATACGCAGTATTTT. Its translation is CSVESGYTDTQYF.

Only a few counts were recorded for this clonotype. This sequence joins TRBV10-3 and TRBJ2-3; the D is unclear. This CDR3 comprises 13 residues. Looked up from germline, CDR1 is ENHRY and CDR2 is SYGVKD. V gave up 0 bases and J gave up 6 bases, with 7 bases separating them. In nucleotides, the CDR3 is TGTGCCATCAGTGAGTCTAGTTCTGATACGCAGTATTTT. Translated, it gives CAISESSSDTQYF.

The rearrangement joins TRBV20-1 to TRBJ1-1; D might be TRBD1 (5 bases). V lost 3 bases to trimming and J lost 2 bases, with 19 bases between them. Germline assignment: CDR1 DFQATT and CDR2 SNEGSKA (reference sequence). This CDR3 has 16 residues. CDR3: CSARGPGALINTEAFF. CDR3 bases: TGCAGTGCTAGGGGGCCCGGGGCCCTTATAAACACTGAAGCTTTCTTT.

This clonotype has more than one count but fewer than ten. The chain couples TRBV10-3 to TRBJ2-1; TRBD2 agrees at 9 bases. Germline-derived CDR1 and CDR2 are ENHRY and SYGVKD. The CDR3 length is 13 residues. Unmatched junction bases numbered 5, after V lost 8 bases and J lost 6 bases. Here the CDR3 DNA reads TGTGCCATCGGGGGTAGCGGGGGCAATGAGCAGTTCTTC. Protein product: CAIGGSGGNEQFF.

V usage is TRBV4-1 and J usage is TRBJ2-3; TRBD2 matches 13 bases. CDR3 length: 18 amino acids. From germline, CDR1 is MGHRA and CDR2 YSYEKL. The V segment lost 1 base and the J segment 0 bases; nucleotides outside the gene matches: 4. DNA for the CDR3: TGCGCCAGCAGCCAAGGGACTAGCGGGGGCTTTAGCACAGATACGCAGTATTTT. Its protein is CASSQGTSGGFSTDTQYF.

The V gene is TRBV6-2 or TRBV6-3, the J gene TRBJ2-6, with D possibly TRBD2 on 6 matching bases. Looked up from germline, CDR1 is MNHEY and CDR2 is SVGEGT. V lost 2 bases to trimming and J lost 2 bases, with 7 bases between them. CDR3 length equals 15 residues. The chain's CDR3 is CASSYGGTGANVLTF. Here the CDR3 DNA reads TGTGCCAGCAGTTACGGGGGGACTGGGGCCAACGTCCTGACTTTC.

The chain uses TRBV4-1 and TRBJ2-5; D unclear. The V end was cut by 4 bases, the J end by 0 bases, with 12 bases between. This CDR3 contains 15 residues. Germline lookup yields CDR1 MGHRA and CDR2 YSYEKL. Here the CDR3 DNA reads TGCGCCAGCAGCCGTACCGCCGTGTACCAAGAGACCCAGTACTTC. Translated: CASSRTAVYQETQYF.

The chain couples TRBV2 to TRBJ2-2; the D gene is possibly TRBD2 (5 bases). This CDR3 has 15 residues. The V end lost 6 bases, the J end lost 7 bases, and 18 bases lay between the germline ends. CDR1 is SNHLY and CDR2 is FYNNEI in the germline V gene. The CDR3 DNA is TGTGCCAGCAGAGAGGGATCCGGGGTCCACGGGGAGCTGTTTTTT. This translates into CASREGSGVHGELFF.

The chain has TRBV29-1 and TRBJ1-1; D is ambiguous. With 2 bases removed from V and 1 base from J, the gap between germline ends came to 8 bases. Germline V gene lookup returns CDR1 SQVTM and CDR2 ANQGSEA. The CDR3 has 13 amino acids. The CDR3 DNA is TGCAGCGTTGAACCCCGTAGGAACACTGAAGCTTTCTTT. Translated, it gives CSVEPRRNTEAFF.

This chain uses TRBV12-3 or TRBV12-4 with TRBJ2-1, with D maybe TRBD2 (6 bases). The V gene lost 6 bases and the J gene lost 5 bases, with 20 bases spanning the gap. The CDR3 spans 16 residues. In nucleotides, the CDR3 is TGTGCCAGCAGGCACTATGGGAGTAGCGGCCACAATGAGCAGTTCTTC. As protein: CASRHYGSSGHNEQFF.

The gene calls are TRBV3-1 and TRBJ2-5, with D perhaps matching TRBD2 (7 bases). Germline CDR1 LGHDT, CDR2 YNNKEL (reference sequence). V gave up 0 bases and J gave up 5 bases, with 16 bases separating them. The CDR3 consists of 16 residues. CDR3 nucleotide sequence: TGTGCCAGCAGCCAAGATGGGGGGGGCTCTAGCGAGACCCAGTACTTC. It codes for CASSQDGGGSSETQYF.

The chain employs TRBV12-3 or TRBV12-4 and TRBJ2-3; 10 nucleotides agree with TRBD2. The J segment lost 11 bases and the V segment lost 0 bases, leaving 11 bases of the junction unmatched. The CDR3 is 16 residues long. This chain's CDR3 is CASSLALPSGGGVQYF. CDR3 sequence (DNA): TGTGCCAGCAGTTTAGCGCTCCCTAGCGGGGGTGGAGTGCAGTATTTT.

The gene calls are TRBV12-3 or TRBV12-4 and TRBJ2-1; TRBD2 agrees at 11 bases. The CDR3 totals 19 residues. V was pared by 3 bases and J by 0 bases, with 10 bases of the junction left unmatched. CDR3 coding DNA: TGTGCCAGCAGTTTTAGTCCTAGCGGGAGGCGACTCTCCTACAATGAGCAGTTCTTC. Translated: CASSFSPSGRRLSYNEQFF.

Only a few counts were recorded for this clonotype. CDR3 sequence reads: CSASRQQETQYF. The CDR3 region has the DNA TGCAGTGCTAGTAGACAGCAAGAGACCCAGTACTTC. This rearrangement joins TRBV20-1 to TRBJ2-5; possible D gene TRBD1, 5 bases. CDR1 DFQATT and CDR2 SNEGSKA come from the germline V gene (reference sequence). V lost 3 bases to trimming and J lost 2 bases, with 7 bases between them. This CDR3 is 12 amino acids long.

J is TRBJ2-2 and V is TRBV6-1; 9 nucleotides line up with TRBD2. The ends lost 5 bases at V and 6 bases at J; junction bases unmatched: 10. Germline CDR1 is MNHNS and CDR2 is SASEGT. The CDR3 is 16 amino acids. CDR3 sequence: CASSRSQAGGAGELFF. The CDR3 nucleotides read TGTGCCAGCAGTCGAAGCCAAGCGGGGGGCGCCGGGGAGCTGTTTTTT.

CDR3 nucleotide sequence: TGTGCCAGCAGCACAGGGCCAGGGGAAGACGAGCAGTACTTC. It codes for CASSTGPGEDEQYF. V and J are TRBV7-2 and TRBJ2-7, with D maybe TRBD1 (6 bases). The CDR3 has 14 residues. CDR1 is SGHTA, CDR2 FQGNSA, per germline. Deletions cut 5 bases from V and 5 bases from J, with 16 bases between.